This TCR beta chain comes out of a study of glioma-infiltrating T cells. This clonotype was observed at least ten times. The antigen is undetermined. TCR alpha and beta CDR3 regions were amplified from RNA using iRepertoire nested multiplex PCR. TCRdb reprocessed the multiplex PCR reads with MiXCR, giving one entry per CDR3 protein. The repertoire holds about 130,000 distinct CDR3 sequences, with roughly a quarter as singletons. The V gene's germline CDR1 is MDHEN and CDR2 SYDVKM. The germline V and J ends were trimmed by 5 bases and 5 bases, with 10 bases remaining between them. CDR3 length: 13 amino acids. Overall study findings and caveats: Only very few CDR3 sequences appeared in both tissue and blood.

The sequence was collected from a human donor with low-grade glioma or glioblastoma, undergoing nonglioma brain surgery, or in good health (not recorded which). The gene calls are TRBV28 and TRBJ1-3, with TRBD1 as a possible D gene (5 bases). Sequenced: glioma tissue, nonneoplastic brain tissue, or PBMCs (not recorded which). The CDR3 spells CASSETVRNTIYF. Written as DNA, the CDR3 is TGTGCCAGCAGTGAGACAGTCAGAAACACCATATATTTT.